The 2 T cell receptor beta chains reported below all come from one sample, sequenced in a study of patients and donors after allogeneic stem cell transplantation. From the RT-PCR reads, TCRdb called clonotypes with MiXCR, one entry per CDR3 protein. The sample shows 95,000 to 120,000 distinct CDR3 sequences, about a third of them seen only once. The sample was blood, either unsorted or a sorted T cell fraction (not recorded which). These receptors originate from a human donor who was either an allogeneic HSCT recipient or a stem cell or donor lymphocyte infusion donor (not recorded which). It is not recorded whose cells these are; they may come from a transplant donor.

This chain uses TRBV7-2 with TRBJ1-5, with D possibly being TRBD1 (6 bases). This CDR3 has 15 amino acids. With 6 bases removed from V and 0 bases from J, the gap between germline ends came to 12 bases. Per germline, CDR1 SGHTA and CDR2 FQGNSA. The CDR3 region is CASSPQQGSNQPQHF. In DNA form, the CDR3 reads TGTGCCAGCAGTCCTCAACAGGGTAGCAATCAGCCCCAGCATTTT. The complete variable domain, with remaining parts taken from reference TRBV7-2 and TRBJ1-5, reads GAGVSQSPSNKVTEKGKDVELRCDPISGHTALYWYRQSLGQGLEFLIYFQGNSAPDKSGLPSDRFSAERTGGSVSTLTIQRTQQEDSAVYLCASSPQQGSNQPQHFGDGTRLSIL.

This clonotype has a handful of counts. The rearrangement links TRBV20-1 to TRBJ2-7; TRBD2 might be the D (7 bases). V was shortened by 3 bases and J by 4 bases, with 10 bases between the two germline ends. This CDR3 contains 12 residues. CDR1 and CDR2 (germline): DFQATT, SNEGSKA (reference sequence). CDR3: CSARGGPYEQYF. The DNA for the CDR3 is TGCAGTGCTAGGGGGGGGCCGTACGAGCAGTACTTC.